This TCR beta chain was identified in a study of molecular identifiers for immune sequencing clone quantification. As for the study in general: In replicates, RNA taken from approximately 20,000 or 98,000 naive CD8 cells was divided five ways, and four portions underwent sequencing.

Sorting was used to obtain naive CD8 T cells (CD8+CD4-CCR7+CD45RA+). About this clonotype itself: A read error may explain this, as a much larger clone is one base away.

With listed TCR primers and previously described methods, bulk TCR libraries were prepared. TCRdb recomputed calls from the PCR reads with MiXCR, one row per CDR3 protein. The table lists some 320,000 distinct CDR3 sequences, roughly 23% of them singletons. Germline V lookup: CDR1 SEHNR, CDR2 FQNEAQ (reference sequence). The CDR3 extends over 16 amino acids. The receptor was isolated from a human donor in good health. Some libraries in this study had Jurkat cell RNA spiked in. What was sequenced was naive CD8+ T cells from blood, with Jurkat cell RNA spiked in. The subset denotes: FACS-sorted CD8+CD4-CCR7+CD45RA+ naive T cells. The chain uses TRBV7-9 and TRBJ2-5; D not certain. The CDR3 is CAGSWIGSHTQETQYF. The CDR3 DNA follows: TGTGCCGGCAGCTGGATAGGGTCCCATACACAAGAGACCCAGTACTTC.